A single T cell receptor beta chain is shown here with its context. The entry originates in a study of blood T cell repertoires in COVID-19. Repertoires were generated with immunoSEQ multiplex PCR, while TCRdb's copy carries only in-frame clones and drops some. The sample holds around 250,000 clones; 80% to 90% are singletons and the top ten take 2.5% to 4%. Individuals in the exposed group had encountered a COVID-19 case within 2 weeks preceding study entry. The germline V gene encodes CDR1 MDHEN and CDR2 SYDVKM. Between the trimmed V and J ends, which lost 5 bases and 7 bases, there was a span of 14 bases. This CDR3 region has 14 residues.

The sample consisted of PBMCs or T cells enriched from blood (not recorded which). The V and J genes are TRBV28 and TRBJ1-4, with D perhaps matching TRBD1 (5 bases). The receptor comes from a woman aged 40 to 55 who had been exposed to COVID-19. DNA for the CDR3: TGTGCCAGCAGTCCCTTAGACAGACCTGAAAAACTGTTTTTT. Encoded protein: CASSPLDRPEKLFF.